A selection of T cell receptor beta chains follows, all from one sample in a study of blood T cells in healthy people across ages. TCRdb re-analysed the 5' RACE reads in MiXCR, keeping a single row per CDR3 protein. In the table there are 1.4 million or so distinct CDR3 sequences, roughly 43% of which are singletons. Sequencing was done on a sample of blood. The receptors were gathered from a woman between 18 and 29 years old in good health. Each CDR3 is given with its conserved first and last residue. The order of the fields is clone size, V gene, J gene, D gene, CDR3 DNA, CDR3 protein. D genes are given only for firm matches. Expanded clones are given a class, and other clones once, few, many or no size at all.

NA,TRBV6-6,TRBJ1-2,NA,TGTGCCAGCAGTTGGGGCAGAAGCTCTAACTATGGCTACACCTTC,CASSWGRSSNYGYTF
few,TRBV7-9,TRBJ2-1,NA,TGTGCCAGCAGCTTGGAGAATGAGCAGTTCTTC,CASSLENEQFF
few,TRBV7-9,TRBJ1-1,NA,TGTGCCAGCAGCACTAGTCACACTGAAGCTTTCTTT,CASSTSHTEAFF
few,TRBV28,TRBJ2-1,NA,TGTGCCAGCAGATCTCTAGTCAGCGGGAATGAGCAGTTCTTC,CASRSLVSGNEQFF
NA,TRBV12-3/TRBV12-4,TRBJ2-5,TRBD2,TGTGCCAGTCTTAGCGGGAGAGGGCATGAGCAGTACTTC,CASLSGRGHEQYF
NA,TRBV9,TRBJ2-4,NA,TGTGCCAGCAGCGTAGATCCAGGGGGGTCAAACATTCAGTACTTC,CASSVDPGGSNIQYF
many,TRBV5-1,TRBJ2-1,NA,TGCGCCAGCAGCTTGGAGGGGGTTAATGAGCAGTTCTTC,CASSLEGVNEQFF
few,TRBV5-6,TRBJ2-7,TRBD2,TGTGCCAGTTCGGGGGGTCAATACGAGCAGTACTTC,CASSGGQYEQYF
NA,TRBV29-1,TRBJ2-3,NA,TGCAGCGCTGTTCCTAGCTTCTCCGGCGCAGATACGCAGTATTTT,CSAVPSFSGADTQYF
few,TRBV7-2,TRBJ2-5,TRBD2,TGTGCCAGCACCCTCGGCCCTAGCGGCCAAGAGACCCAGTACTTC,CASTLGPSGQETQYF
NA,TRBV12-5,TRBJ1-5,TRBD1,TGTGCTAGTGGCCCTGGAACCGGGACAGATAGCAATCAGCCCCAGCATTTT,CASGPGTGTDSNQPQHF
once,TRBV12-3/TRBV12-4,TRBJ2-3,NA,TGCGTCAGCACCCACTGGCCTAGCACAGATACGCAGTATTTT,CVSTHWPSTDTQYF
NA,TRBV9,TRBJ1-5,NA,TGTGCCAGCAGCGTAGGATCGTCAGTGGATCAGCCCCAGCATTTT,CASSVGSSVDQPQHF
NA,TRBV6-2/TRBV6-3,TRBJ1-2,TRBD1,TGTGCCAGCAGGACGACAGGGGGAGTCTATGACTACACCTTC,CASRTTGGVYDYTF
NA,TRBV29-1,TRBJ2-5,NA,TGCAGCGTTGTCGTGACCCACCTCCTTGAGACCCAGTACTTC,CSVVVTHLLETQYF
NA,TRBV6-4,TRBJ2-3,NA,TGTGCCAGCAGTGAGCGGGGAAAGGGGAGCACAGATACGCAGTATTTT,CASSERGKGSTDTQYF
NA,TRBV7-8,TRBJ1-4,NA,TGTGCCAGCAGCGGGCGACAGCCTGTAAATGAAAAACTGTTTTTT,CASSGRQPVNEKLFF
NA,TRBV27,TRBJ2-5,TRBD2,TGTGCCAGCAGTTTATTAATTCCAGGACTAGCGGCCCAAGAGACCCAGTACTTC,CASSLLIPGLAAQETQYF
NA,TRBV6-1,TRBJ1-1,TRBD1,TGTGCCATCTGGACAGGGTACACTGAAGCTTTCTTT,CAIWTGYTEAFF
NA,TRBV11-2,TRBJ2-3,TRBD1,TGTGCCAGCAGCTCGGGACAGGGATTACGTACGCAGTATTTT,CASSSGQGLRTQYF
NA,TRBV12-3/TRBV12-4,TRBJ1-1,NA,TGTGCCAGCAGTTTACTACCTACACTGATCGTCGGAGCTTTCTTT,CASSLLPTLIVGAFF
many,TRBV20-1,TRBJ2-7,TRBD1,TGCAGTGCTAGACAGGGGGCGAGGTCCTACGAGCAGTACTTC,CSARQGARSYEQYF